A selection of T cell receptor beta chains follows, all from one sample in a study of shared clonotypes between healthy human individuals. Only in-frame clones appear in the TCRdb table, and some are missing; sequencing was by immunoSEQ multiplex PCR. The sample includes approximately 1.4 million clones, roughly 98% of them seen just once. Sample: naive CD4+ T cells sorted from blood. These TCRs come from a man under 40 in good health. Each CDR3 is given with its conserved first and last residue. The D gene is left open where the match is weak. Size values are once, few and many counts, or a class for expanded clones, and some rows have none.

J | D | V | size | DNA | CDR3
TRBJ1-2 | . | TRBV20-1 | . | TGCAGTGGCCCGGTAGGCTACACCTTC | CSGPVGYTF
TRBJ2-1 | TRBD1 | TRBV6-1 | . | TGTGCCAGCAGTGCCTTACGGGACAGCTACAATGAGCAGTTCTTC | CASSALRDSYNEQFF
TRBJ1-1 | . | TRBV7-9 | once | TGTGCCAGCAGCCTAAGACAGGATCAGGGCACTGAAGCTTTCTTT | CASSLRQDQGTEAFF
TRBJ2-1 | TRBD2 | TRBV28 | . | TGTGCCAGCAGATCGTGGGCTAGCGGGATAGATGAGCAGTTCTTC | CASRSWASGIDEQFF
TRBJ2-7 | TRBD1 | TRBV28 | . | TGTGCCAGCAGTATCAGCTCAGGGGGCGTCCTCTTC | CASSISSGGVLF
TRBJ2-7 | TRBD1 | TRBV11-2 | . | TGTGCCAGCAGCCTTACGACAGGGGCGCTCGAGCAGTACTTC | CASSLTTGALEQYF
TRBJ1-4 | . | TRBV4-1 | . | TGCGCCAGCAGCCAAGTTTACCCCATGATGAATGAAAAACTGTTTTTT | CASSQVYPMMNEKLFF
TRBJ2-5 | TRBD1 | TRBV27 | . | TGTGCCAGCAGAGTTTATCCGGGACAGGGCCTCCAAGAGACCCAGTACTTC | CASRVYPGQGLQETQYF
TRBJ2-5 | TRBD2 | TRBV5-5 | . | TGTGCCAGCAGCCCTGGGCCTAGCGGCCAAGAGACCCAGTACTTC | CASSPGPSGQETQYF
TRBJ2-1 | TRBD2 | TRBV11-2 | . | TGTGCCAGCAGCTTAGAATTTTCGGGGGGGTGGCAGTTCTTC | CASSLEFSGGWQFF
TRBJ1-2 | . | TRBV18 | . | TGTGCCAGCTCACCACTAAACAGGGACTATGGCTACACCTTC | CASSPLNRDYGYTF
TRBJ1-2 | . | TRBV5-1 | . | TGCGCCAGCAGCCCAAACGGCCCGGATGGCTACACCTTC | CASSPNGPDGYTF
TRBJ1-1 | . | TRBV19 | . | TGTGCCAGCTCCCCTCAGAGGTGGTGGACTGAAGCTTTCTTT | CASSPQRWWTEAFF
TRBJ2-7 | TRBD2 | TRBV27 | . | TGTGCCAGCAGTTTATTGTCTAGCGGGAGGGCCAGAAGGAAAAACGAGCAGTACTTC | CASSLLSSGRARRKNEQYF
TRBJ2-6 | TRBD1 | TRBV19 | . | TGTGCCAGTAGTATTAAGGGGGACAGTGTTTGGGCTGGGGCCAACGTCCTGACTTTC | CASSIKGDSVWAGANVLTF
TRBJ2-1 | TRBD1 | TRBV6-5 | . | TGTGCCAGCATGAGGGGGCTTGATAATGAGCAGTTCTTC | CASMRGLDNEQFF
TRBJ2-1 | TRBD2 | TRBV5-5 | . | TGTGCCAGCAGCCCTACTGGGCTAGCGGGAGGGCCTGTTGAGCAGTTCTTC | CASSPTGLAGGPVEQFF
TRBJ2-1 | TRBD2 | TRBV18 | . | TGTGCCAGCTCACCACTAATAGCGGGAGAGTACAATGAGCAGTTCTTC | CASSPLIAGEYNEQFF
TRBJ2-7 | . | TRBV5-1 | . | TGCGCCAGCAGCTTGGTCGGTCACGCCCAGGACGAGCAGTACTTC | CASSLVGHAQDEQYF
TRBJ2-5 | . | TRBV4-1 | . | TGCGCCAGCAGCCTAAACCCTAGTAGCGTCCCAGAGACCCAGTACTTC | CASSLNPSSVPETQYF
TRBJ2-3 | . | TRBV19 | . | TGTGCCAGTATGCCGGTACCAGCTAGCACAGATACGCAGTATTTT | CASMPVPASTDTQYF
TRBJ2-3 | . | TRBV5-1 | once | TGCGCCAGCGCCCAGGGTGGGGTAGATACGCAGTATTTT | CASAQGGVDTQYF
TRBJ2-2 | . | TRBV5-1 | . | TGCGCCAGCAGCTCAACAGTGAACACCGGGGAGCTGTTTTTT | CASSSTVNTGELFF
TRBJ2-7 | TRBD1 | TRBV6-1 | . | TGTGCCAGCAGTGAAGCCGACAGGGCCACTTACGAGCAGTACTTC | CASSEADRATYEQYF
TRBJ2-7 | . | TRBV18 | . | TGTGCCAGCTCACTAGGGGAGTATGGGTACGAGCAGTACTTC | CASSLGEYGYEQYF
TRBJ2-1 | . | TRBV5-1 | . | TGCGCCAGCAGCCAACAAAGCTCCTACAATGAGCAGTTCTTC | CASSQQSSYNEQFF
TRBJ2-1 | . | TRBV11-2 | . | TGTGCCAGCAGCCCGCGGGACTCCAGCTCCTACAATGAGCAGTTCTTC | CASSPRDSSSYNEQFF
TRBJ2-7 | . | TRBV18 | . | TGTGCCAGCTCACCACTTTCCGACGAGCAGTACTTC | CASSPLSDEQYF
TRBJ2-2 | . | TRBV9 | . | TGTGCCAGCAGCGTAGAGTCTGGAGTCAGGGTTCGCACCGGGGAGCTGTTTTTT | CASSVESGVRVRTGELFF
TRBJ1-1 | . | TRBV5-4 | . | TGTGCCAGCAGCCCTGGTCGTCGCACTGAAGCTTTCTTT | CASSPGRRTEAFF
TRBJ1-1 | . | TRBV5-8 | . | TGTGCCAGCAGCTTGGTAAGGACGACTTCGGTGAACACTGAAGCTTTCTTT | CASSLVRTTSVNTEAFF
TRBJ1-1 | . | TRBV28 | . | TGTGCCAGCAGGTCTCGCCGGGGGGACGGCACTGAAGCTTTCTTT | CASRSRRGDGTEAFF
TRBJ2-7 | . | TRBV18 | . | TGTGCCAGCTCAACGGGAGTCCCCTACGAGCAGTACTTC | CASSTGVPYEQYF
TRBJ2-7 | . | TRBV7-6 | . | TGTGCCAGCAGCTTAGTCTTAGGGAACGAGCAGTACTTC | CASSLVLGNEQYF
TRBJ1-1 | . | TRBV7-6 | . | TGTGCCAGCAGCTTGGCCTTGGATTTGACTGAAGCTTTCTTT | CASSLALDLTEAFF
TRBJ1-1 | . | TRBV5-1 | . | TGCGCCAGCAGCTTGATCCCTAATGGGGTTCTTGGCACTGAAGCTTTCTTT | CASSLIPNGVLGTEAFF
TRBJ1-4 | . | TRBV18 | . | TGTGCCAGCTCACCACAGCAGGGAGCCGCGGGAGAAAAACTGTTTTTT | CASSPQQGAAGEKLFF
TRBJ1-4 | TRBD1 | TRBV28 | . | TGTGCCAGCAGTTCGACAGGGGGTCTCCGGGGGTTAACTAATGAAAAACTGTTTTTT | CASSSTGGLRGLTNEKLFF
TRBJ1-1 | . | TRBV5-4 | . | TGTGCCAGCAGCTTGGGACCCTCTAGCGGGGCTTTCTTT | CASSLGPSSGAFF
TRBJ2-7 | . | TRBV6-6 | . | TGTGCCAGCAGCCTCACTAGTGTCGACGAGCAGTACTTC | CASSLTSVDEQYF
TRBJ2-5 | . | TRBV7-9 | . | TGTGCCAGCAGCCACTCGGTAGGGGCCCAAGAGACCCAGTACTTC | CASSHSVGAQETQYF
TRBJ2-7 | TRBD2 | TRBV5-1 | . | TGCGCCAGCAACAAAGGAGGGACTAGCTTCGAGCAGTACTTC | CASNKGGTSFEQYF
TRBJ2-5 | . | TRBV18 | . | TGTGCCAGCTCACCACCGGTGGGCGAGACCCAGTACTTC | CASSPPVGETQYF
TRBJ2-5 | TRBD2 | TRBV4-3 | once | TGCGCCAGCAGCCGAGGGACTAGCGGGCTCGCCTCCCTGTACTTC | CASSRGTSGLASLYF
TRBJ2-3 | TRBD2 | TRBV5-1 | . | TGCGCCAGCAGCATAACTAGCGGCAAAACAGATACGCAGTATTTT | CASSITSGKTDTQYF
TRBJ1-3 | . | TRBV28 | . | TGTGCCAGCAGTTACCTTGAGGGTTATGGAAACACCATATATTTT | CASSYLEGYGNTIYF
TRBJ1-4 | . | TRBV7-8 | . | TGTGCCAGCAGCTTATCCCAGGGTTTTGATGAAAAACTGTTTTTT | CASSLSQGFDEKLFF
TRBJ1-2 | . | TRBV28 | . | TGTGCCAGCAGTTTAGGTTCCGGGCTCCCCAACTATGGCTACACCTTC | CASSLGSGLPNYGYTF
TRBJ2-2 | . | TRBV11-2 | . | TGTGCCAGCAGCTTGGCTGGGGGGACCGGGGAGCTGTTTTTT | CASSLAGGTGELFF